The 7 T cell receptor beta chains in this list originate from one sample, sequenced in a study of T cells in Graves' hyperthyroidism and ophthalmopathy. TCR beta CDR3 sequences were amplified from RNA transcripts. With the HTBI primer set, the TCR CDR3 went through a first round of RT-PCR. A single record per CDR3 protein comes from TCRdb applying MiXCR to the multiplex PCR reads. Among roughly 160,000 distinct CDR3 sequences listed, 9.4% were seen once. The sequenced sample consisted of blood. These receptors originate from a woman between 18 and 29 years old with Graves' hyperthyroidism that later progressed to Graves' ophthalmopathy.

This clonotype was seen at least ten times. The CDR3 is CASSVRLAGFLDEQFF. For the CDR3, the DNA is TGTGCCAGCAGCGTAAGACTAGCGGGGTTTCTGGATGAGCAGTTCTTC. The chain couples TRBV7-2 to TRBJ2-1; 11 bases line up with TRBD2. The germline gives CDR1 SGHTA, CDR2 FQGNSA. CDR3 length: 16 amino acids. J was trimmed by 8 bases and V by 5 bases; bases with no gene match: 11.

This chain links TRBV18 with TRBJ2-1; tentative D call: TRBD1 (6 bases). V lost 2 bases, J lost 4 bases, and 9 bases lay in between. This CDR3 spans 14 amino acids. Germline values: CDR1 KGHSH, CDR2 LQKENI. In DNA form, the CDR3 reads TGTGCCAGCTCACCAGGGGGCGGGTACAATGAGCAGTTCTTC. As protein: CASSPGGGYNEQFF.

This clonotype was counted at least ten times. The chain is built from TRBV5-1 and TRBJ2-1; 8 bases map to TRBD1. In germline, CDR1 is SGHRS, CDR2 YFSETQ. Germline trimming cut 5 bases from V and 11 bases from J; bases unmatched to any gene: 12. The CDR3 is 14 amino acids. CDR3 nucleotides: TGCGCCAGCAGGAGGGACAGGTTGGACTTTAAGCAGTTCTTC. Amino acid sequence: CASRRDRLDFKQFF.

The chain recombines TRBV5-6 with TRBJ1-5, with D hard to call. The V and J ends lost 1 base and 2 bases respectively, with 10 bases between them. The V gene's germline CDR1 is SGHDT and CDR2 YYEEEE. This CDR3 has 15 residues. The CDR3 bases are TGTGCCAGCAGCTTGTGGATAACGCGCAATCAGCCCCAGCATTTT. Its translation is CASSLWITRNQPQHF.

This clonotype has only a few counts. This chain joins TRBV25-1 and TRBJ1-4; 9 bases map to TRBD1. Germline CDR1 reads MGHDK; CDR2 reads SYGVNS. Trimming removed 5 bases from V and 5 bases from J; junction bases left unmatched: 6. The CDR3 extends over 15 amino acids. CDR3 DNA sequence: TGTGCCAGCAGTAGGTCCGGGACAGGGAATGAAAAACTGTTTTTT. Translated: CASSRSGTGNEKLFF.

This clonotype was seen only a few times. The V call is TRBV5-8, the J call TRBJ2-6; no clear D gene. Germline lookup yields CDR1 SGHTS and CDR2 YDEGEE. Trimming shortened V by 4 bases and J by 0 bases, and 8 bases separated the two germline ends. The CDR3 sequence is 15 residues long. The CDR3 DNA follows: TGTGCCAGCAGCCCGATTAGCTCTGGGGCCAACGTCCTGACTTTC. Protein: CASSPISSGANVLTF.

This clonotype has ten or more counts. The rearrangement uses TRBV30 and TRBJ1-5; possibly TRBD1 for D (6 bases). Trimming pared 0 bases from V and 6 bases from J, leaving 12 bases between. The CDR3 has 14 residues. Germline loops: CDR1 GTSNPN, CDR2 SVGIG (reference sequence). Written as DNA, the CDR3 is TGTGCCTGGAGTGTAAGGGGGGGGCCTCAGCCCCAGCATTTT. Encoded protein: CAWSVRGGPQPQHF. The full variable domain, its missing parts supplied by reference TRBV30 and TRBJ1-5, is SQTIHQWPATLVQPVGSPLSLECTVEGTSNPNLYWYRQAAGRGLQLLFYSVGIGQISSEVPQNLSASRPQDRQFILSSKKLLLSDSGFYLCAWSVRGGPQPQHFGDGTRLSIL.